This T cell receptor (beta chain) was captured by sequencing in a study of cytomegalovirus exposure and HLA in healthy donors. Germline CDR1 and CDR2: SGHTA and FQGNSA. The CDR3 length is 13 residues. Unmatched junction bases numbered 4, after V lost 5 bases and J lost 4 bases. It was with 60 Vbeta and 13 Jbeta primers that the PCR ran. Clones were sequenced by immunoSEQ multiplex PCR, and TCRdb holds only the in-frame ones, with some missing. The sample comprises tens of thousands of clones, approximately 7.6% of which are singletons, and about 2.3% rests with the top ten. This clone was recorded a few times. Its antigen is as yet unknown. The study, taken as a whole, reports: The sole available immune exposure information was CMV serostatus.

This rearrangement joins TRBV7-2 to TRBJ1-2, with 7 bases lining up with TRBD1. The sequenced sample consisted of PBMCs. This TCR derives from a man in his fifties in good health and CMV-seronegative. The CDR3 DNA reads TGTGCCAGCAGCCCAAGACAGGGCTATGGCTACACCTTC. Translation gives CASSPRQGYGYTF. Together with reference TRBV7-2 and TRBJ1-2, the CDR3 gives the full variable domain: GAGVSQSPSNKVTEKGKDVELRCDPISGHTALYWYRQSLGQGLEFLIYFQGNSAPDKSGLPSDRFSAERTGGSVSTLTIQRTQQEDSAVYLCASSPRQGYGYTFGSGTRLTVV.